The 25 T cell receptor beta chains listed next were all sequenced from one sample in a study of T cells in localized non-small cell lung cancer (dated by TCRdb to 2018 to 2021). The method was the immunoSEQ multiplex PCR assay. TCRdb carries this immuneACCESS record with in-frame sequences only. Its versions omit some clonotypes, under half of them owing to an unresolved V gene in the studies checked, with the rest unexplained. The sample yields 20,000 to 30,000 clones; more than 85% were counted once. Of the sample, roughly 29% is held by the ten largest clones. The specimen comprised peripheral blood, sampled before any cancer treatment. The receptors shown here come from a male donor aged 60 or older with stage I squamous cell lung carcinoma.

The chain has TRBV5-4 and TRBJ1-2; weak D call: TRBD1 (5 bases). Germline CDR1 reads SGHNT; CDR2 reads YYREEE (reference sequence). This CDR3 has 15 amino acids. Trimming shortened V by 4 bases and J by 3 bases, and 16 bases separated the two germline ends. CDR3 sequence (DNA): TGTGCCAGCAGCCCCGCCTCGCAGGGATACTATGGCTACACCTTC. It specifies CASSPASQGYYGYTF.

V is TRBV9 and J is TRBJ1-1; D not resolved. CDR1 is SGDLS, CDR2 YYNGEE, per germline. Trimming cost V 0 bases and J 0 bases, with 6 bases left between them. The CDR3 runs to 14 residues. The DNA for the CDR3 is TGTGCCAGCAGCGTAGGGCAAGTGAACACTGAAGCTTTCTTT. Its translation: CASSVGQVNTEAFF.

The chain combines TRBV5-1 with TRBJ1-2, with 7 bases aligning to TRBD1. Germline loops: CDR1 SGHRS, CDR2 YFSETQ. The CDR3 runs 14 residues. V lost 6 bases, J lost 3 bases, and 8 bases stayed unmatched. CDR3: CASTATGEHYGYTF. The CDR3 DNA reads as TGCGCCAGCACGGCAACAGGGGAACACTATGGCTACACCTTC.

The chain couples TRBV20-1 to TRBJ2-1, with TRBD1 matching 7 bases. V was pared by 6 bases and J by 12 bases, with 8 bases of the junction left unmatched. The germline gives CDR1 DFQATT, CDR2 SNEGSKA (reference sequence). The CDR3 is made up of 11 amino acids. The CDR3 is CSAQHRGAQFF. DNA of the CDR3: TGCAGTGCCCAACACAGGGGAGCGCAGTTCTTC.

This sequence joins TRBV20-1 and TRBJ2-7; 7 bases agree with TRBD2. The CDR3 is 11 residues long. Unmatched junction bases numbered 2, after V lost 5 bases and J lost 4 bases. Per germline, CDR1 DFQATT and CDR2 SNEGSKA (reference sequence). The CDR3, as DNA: TGCAGTGCTGCGCGGGAGTACGAGCAGTACTTC. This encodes CSAAREYEQYF.

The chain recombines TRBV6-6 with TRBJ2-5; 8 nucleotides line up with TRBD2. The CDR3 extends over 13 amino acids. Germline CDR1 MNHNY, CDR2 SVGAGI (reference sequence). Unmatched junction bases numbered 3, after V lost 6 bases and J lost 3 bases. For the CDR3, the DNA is TGTGCCAGCAGAAAGACTAGCGAAGAGACCCAGTACTTC. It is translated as CASRKTSEETQYF.

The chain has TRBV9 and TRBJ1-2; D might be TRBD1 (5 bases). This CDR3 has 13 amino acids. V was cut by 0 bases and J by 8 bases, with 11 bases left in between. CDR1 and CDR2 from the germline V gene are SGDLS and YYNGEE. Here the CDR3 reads CASSVEGVRGYTF. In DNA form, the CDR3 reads TGTGCCAGCAGCGTAGAAGGGGTCCGGGGCTACACCTTC. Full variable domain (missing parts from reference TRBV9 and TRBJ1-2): DSGVTQTPKHLITATGQRVTLRCSPRSGDLSVYWYQQSLDQGLQFLIQYYNGEERAKGNILERFSAQQFPDLHSELNLSSLELGDSALYFCASSVEGVRGYTFGSGTRLTVV.

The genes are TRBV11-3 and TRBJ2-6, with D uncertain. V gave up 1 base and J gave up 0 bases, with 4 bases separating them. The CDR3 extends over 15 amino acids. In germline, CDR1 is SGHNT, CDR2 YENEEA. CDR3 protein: CASSLGSSGANVLTF. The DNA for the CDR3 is TGTGCCAGCAGCTTAGGGAGCTCTGGGGCCAACGTCCTGACTTTC.

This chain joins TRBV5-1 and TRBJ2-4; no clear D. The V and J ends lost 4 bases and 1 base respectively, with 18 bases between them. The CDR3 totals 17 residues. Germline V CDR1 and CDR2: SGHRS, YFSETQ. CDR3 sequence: CASSPDGPPSAKNIQYF. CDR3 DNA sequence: TGCGCCAGCAGCCCGGACGGTCCCCCTTCGGCCAAAAACATTCAGTACTTC.

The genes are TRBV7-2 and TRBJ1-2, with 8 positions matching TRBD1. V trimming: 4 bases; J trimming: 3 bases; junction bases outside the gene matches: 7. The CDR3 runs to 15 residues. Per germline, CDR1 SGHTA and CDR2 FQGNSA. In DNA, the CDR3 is TGTGCCAGCAGCTCACAGGGGGTAGAGGACTATGGCTACACCTTC. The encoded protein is CASSSQGVEDYGYTF.

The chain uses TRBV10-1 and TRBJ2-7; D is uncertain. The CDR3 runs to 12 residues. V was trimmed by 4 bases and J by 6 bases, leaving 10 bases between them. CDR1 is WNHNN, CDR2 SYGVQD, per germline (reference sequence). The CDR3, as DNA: TGCGCCAGCAGTGGGGTCTCGGGCGAGCAGTACTTC. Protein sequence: CASSGVSGEQYF.

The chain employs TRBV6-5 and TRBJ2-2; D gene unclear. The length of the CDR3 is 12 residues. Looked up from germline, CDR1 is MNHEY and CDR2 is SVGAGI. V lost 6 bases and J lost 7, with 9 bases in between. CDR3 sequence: CASSPQYGELFF. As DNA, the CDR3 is TGTGCCAGCAGCCCCCAGTACGGGGAGCTGTTTTTT.

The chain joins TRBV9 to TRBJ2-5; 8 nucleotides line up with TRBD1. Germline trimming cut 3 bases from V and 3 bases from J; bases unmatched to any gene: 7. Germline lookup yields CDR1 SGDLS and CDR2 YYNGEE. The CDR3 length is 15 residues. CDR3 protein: CASSARTGQEETQYF. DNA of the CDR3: TGTGCCAGCAGCGCCAGGACAGGGCAAGAAGAGACCCAGTACTTC. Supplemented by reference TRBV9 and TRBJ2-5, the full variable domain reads DSGVTQTPKHLITATGQRVTLRCSPRSGDLSVYWYQQSLDQGLQFLIQYYNGEERAKGNILERFSAQQFPDLHSELNLSSLELGDSALYFCASSARTGQEETQYFGPGTRLLVL.

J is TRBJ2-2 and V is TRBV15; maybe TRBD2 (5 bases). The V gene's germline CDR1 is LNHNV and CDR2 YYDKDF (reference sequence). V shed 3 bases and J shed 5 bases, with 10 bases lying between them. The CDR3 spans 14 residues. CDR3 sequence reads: CATSSPGMTGELFF. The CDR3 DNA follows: TGTGCCACCAGCAGCCCGGGGATGACCGGGGAGCTGTTTTTT.

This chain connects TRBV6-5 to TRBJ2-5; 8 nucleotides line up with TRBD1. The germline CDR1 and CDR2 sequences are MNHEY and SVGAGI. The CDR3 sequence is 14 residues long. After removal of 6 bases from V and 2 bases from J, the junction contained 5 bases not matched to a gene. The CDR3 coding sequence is TGTGCCAGCAGAGATCGGGACAGGCAAGAGACCCAGTACTTC. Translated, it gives CASRDRDRQETQYF.

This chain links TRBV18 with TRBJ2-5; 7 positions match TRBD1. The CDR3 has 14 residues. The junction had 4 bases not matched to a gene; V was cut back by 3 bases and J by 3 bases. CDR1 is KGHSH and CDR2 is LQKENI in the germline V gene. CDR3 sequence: CASSPLGQEETQYF. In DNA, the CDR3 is TGTGCCAGCTCACCTCTTGGACAGGAAGAGACCCAGTACTTC. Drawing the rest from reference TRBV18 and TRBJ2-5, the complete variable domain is NAGVMQNPRHLVRRRGQEARLRCSPMKGHSHVYWYRQLPEEGLKFMVYLQKENIIDESGMPKERFSAEFPKEGPSILRIQQVVRGDSAAYFCASSPLGQEETQYFGPGTRLLVL.

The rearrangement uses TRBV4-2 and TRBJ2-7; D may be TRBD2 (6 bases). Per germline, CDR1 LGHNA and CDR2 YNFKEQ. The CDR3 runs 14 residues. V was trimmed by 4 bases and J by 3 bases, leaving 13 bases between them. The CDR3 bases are TGTGCCAGCAGCCCCGAGTGGGGGGACTACGAGCAGTACTTC. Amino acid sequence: CASSPEWGDYEQYF.

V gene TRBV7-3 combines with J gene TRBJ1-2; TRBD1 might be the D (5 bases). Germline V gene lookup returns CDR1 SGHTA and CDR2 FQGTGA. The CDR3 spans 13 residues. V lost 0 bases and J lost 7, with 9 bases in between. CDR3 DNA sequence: TGTGCCAGCAGCTTAACCGGGACTACTGGCTACACCTTC. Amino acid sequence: CASSLTGTTGYTF.

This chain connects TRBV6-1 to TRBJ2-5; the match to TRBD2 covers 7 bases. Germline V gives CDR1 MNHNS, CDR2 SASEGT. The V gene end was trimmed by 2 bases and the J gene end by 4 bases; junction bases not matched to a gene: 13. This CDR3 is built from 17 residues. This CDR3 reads CASSELGGRFGGETQYF. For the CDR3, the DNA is TGTGCCAGCAGTGAACTGGGGGGGAGATTCGGCGGAGAGACCCAGTACTTC.

This chain's CDR3 is CASSFSTGEQYF. The CDR3, as DNA: TGTGCCAGCAGCTTCAGTACCGGCGAGCAGTACTTC. The rearrangement links TRBV7-2 to TRBJ2-7; D unresolved. V lost 3 bases and J 6 bases, leaving 9 bases between the germline ends. The CDR3 length is 12 residues. Germline lookup yields CDR1 SGHTA and CDR2 FQGNSA.

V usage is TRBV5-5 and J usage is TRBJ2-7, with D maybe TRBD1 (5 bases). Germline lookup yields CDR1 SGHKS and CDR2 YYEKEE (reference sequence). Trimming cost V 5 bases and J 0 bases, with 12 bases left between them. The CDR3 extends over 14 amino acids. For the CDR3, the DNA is TGTGCCAGCAGTTATTCACAGGTCTCCTACGAGCAGTACTTC. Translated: CASSYSQVSYEQYF.

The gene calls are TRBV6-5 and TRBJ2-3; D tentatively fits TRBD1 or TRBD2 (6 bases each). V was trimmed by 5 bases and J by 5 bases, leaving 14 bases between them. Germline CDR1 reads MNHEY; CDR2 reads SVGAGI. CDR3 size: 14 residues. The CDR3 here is CASSIRGPGDTQYF. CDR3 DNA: TGTGCCAGCAGTATACGGGGGCCGGGAGATACGCAGTATTTT.

CDR3 loop: CASKHGTTDTQYF. CDR3 DNA: TGTGCCAGCAAACATGGGACCACAGATACGCAGTATTTT. The gene calls are TRBV28 and TRBJ2-3; D is possibly TRBD1 or TRBD2 (5 bases each). Germline V CDR1 and CDR2: MDHEN, SYDVKM. Deletions cut 7 bases from V and 2 bases from J, with 10 bases between. CDR3 length: 13 residues.

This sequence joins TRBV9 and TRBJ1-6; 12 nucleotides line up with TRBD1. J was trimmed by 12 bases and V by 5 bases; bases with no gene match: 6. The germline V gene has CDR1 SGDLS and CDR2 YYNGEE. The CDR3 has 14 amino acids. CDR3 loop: CASSLRDRGQPLHF. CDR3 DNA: TGTGCCAGCAGTCTCCGGGACAGGGGGCAACCCCTCCACTTT.

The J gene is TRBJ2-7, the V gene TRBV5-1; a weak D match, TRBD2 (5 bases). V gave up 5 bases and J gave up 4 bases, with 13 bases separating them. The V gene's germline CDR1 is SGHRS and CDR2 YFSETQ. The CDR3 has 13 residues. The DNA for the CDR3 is TGCGCCAGCAGTATCCAGCGGAAGTACGAGCAGTACTTC. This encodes CASSIQRKYEQYF.